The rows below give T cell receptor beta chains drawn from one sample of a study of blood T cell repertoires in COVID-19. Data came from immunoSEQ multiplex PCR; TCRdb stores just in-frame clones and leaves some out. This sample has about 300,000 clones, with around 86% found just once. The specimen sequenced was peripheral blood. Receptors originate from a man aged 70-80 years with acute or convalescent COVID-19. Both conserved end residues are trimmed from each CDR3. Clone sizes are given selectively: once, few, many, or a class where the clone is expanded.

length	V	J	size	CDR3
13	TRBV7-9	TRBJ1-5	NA	ASSLGQGNNQPQH
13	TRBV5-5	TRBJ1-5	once	ASSLEGVSNQPQH
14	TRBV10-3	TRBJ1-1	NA	AISESQGALNTEAF
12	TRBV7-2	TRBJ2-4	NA	ASSTRGTGVIQY
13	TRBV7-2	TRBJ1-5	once	ASSLEWGLGQPQH
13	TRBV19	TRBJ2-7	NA	ASSISRDSSYEQY
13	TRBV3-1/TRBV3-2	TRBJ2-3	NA	ASSHFLGGTDTQY
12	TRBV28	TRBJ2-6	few	ASREAGRANVLT
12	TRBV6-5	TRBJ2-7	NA	ASSQGQGAREKY
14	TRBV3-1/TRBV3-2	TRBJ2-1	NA	ASSQDIAGDYNEQF
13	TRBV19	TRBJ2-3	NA	ASRNRAVSADTQY
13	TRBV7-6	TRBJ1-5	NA	ASSLATGGNQPQH
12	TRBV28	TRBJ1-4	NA	ASSLSGGGEKLF
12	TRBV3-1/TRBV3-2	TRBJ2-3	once	ASSSRGLGDTQY
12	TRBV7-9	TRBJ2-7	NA	ASSLNNAGGEQY
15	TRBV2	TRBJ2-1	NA	ASSRSTSGGSYNEQF
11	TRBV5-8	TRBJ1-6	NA	ASSRGYNSPLH
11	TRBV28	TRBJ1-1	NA	ASRLQVGTEAF
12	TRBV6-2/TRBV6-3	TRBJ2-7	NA	ASSYEQGIYEQY
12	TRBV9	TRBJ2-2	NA	ASSVEGAAGELF
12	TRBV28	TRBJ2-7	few	ASSDPGQGYEQY
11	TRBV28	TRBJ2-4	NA	ASSLLAKNIQY
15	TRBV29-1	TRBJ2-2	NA	SARLAGGYANTGELF
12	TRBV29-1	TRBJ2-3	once	SVESLAGVHTQY
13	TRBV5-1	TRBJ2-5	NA	ASSRGTSGEETQY
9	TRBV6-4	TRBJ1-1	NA	AGYRVPEAF
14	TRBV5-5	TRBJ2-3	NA	ASSRGTGGATDTQY
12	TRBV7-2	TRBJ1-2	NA	ASSLDWGAQGYT
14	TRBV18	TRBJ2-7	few	ASTAQTGLDTYEQY
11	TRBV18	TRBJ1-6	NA	ASSRGQGEPLH
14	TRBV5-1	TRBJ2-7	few	ASSPTGLADSYEQY
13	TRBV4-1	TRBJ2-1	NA	ASSQVRVEYNEQF
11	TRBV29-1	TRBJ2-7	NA	SVNRGRGGEQY
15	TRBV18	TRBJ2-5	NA	ASSPPRGYDPQETQY
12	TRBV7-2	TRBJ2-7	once	ASSPDWIRNEQY
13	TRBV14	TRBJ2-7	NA	ASSLLGQGTYEQY
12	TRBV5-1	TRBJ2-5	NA	ASSLGRAQETQY
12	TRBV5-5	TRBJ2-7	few	ASSPREGAYEQY
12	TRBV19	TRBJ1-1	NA	ASRGVGRKTEAF
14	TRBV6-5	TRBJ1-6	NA	ASSYDRTDRNSPLH
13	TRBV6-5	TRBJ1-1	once	ASSYFGTVNTEAF
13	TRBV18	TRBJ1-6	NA	ASSLGTGDHSPLH
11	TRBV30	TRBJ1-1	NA	AWSVQENTEAF
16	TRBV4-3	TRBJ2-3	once	ASSQDFRARRGGDTQY
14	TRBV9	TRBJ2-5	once	ASSVASGGTQETQY
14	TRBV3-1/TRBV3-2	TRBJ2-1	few	ASTQSRTSGRHEQF
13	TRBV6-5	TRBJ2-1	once	ASRRTSGRAGEQF
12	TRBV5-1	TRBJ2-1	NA	ASSLEIADNEQF
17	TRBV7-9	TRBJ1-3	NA	ASSLGQGELLISGNTIY
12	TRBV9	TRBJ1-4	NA	ASSGPDRGEKLF